A selection of T cell receptor beta chains follows, all from one sample in a study of blood T cell repertoires in COVID-19. Profiling relied on immunoSEQ multiplex PCR, and the TCRdb table lists in-frame clones only, not all of them. The sample contains about 320,000 clones, under 90% of which appear only once. Sequencing was done on a sample of peripheral blood. Receptor source: a woman aged 25 to 45 with COVID-19, enrolled during active disease. Both conserved end residues are part of each CDR3. Fields, in order: D gene, V gene, J gene, clone size, CDR3 protein, CDR3 DNA. A D gene is named only where the DNA matches it firmly. Rows give clone size only sometimes, using once, few, many, or a class for an expanded clone.

-	TRBV5-1	TRBJ1-1	-	CASSFDRRTEAFF	TGCGCCAGCAGCTTCGACAGGAGGACTGAAGCTTTCTTT
TRBD1	TRBV4-2	TRBJ2-5	-	CASSRQGGVGETQYF	TGTGCCAGCAGCCGACAGGGTGGTGTAGGGGAGACCCAGTACTTC
-	TRBV6-5	TRBJ1-5	-	CASSYTGGSGPQHF	TGTGCCAGCAGTTACACTGGGGGCTCGGGGCCCCAGCATTTT
-	TRBV7-9	TRBJ2-3	-	CASSSRLSADTQYF	TGTGCCAGCAGCTCGCGCCTCTCCGCAGATACGCAGTATTTT
TRBD1	TRBV19	TRBJ2-3	once	CASRMTGPSTDTQYF	TGTGCCAGTAGGATGACAGGGCCTTCCACAGATACGCAGTATTTT
-	TRBV9	TRBJ2-3	-	CASSEPLGEQYF	TGTGCCAGCAGCGAGCCCCTCGGGGAGCAGTATTTT
-	TRBV6-5	TRBJ2-7	-	CASSYSIPDYYEQYF	TGTGCCAGCAGTTACTCGATCCCGGACTACTACGAGCAGTACTTC
-	TRBV11-2	TRBJ2-7	-	CASAFGRGSYEQYF	TGTGCCAGCGCTTTCGGTCGGGGCTCCTACGAGCAGTACTTC
TRBD1	TRBV25-1	TRBJ2-1	-	CASSRHQGAGGEQFF	TGTGCCAGCAGCCGGCACCAGGGGGCAGGGGGTGAGCAGTTCTTC
-	TRBV5-1	TRBJ2-3	-	CASYLRRRATSTDTQYF	TGCGCCAGCTATCTCCGGAGGCGGGCTACTAGCACAGATACGCAGTATTTT
-	TRBV12-3/TRBV12-4	TRBJ1-6	-	CASSQGTDSPLHF	TGTGCCAGCAGTCAGGGAACTGATTCACCCCTCCACTTT
-	TRBV7-8	TRBJ2-1	-	CASSFPEAGLSSYNEQFF	TGTGCCAGCAGCTTTCCAGAAGCGGGCCTTTCCTCCTACAATGAGCAGTTCTTC
TRBD2	TRBV10-1	TRBJ2-3	few	CASSATPGGTQYF	TGCGCCAGCAGTGCCACCCCGGGGGGGACGCAGTATTTT
-	TRBV5-1	TRBJ2-2	-	CASSFEATGELFF	TGCGCCAGCAGCTTCGAGGCCACCGGGGAGCTGTTTTTT
TRBD2	TRBV6-5	TRBJ2-7	-	CASSYSSGSHYEQYF	TGTGCCAGCAGTTACTCTAGCGGGTCGCACTACGAGCAGTACTTC
TRBD1	TRBV5-4	TRBJ1-2	many	CASSDATGANYGYTF	TGTGCCAGCAGCGATGCGACAGGGGCGAACTATGGCTACACCTTC
TRBD1	TRBV10-2	TRBJ1-4	few	CASSDKRQGEKLFF	TGCGCCAGCAGCGACAAAAGACAGGGGGAAAAACTGTTTTTT
-	TRBV15	TRBJ2-2	-	CATSGEYAVNTGELFF	TGTGCCACGTCCGGTGAATACGCGGTGAACACCGGGGAGCTGTTTTTT
TRBD2	TRBV3-1/TRBV3-2	TRBJ2-1	-	CASSQDLELAGGQNEQFF	TGTGCCAGCAGCCAAGATCTTGAGTTAGCGGGGGGGCAGAATGAGCAGTTCTTC
-	TRBV11-2	TRBJ1-3	-	CASSLVGWQGPGNTIYF	TGTGCCAGCAGCTTAGTCGGGTGGCAGGGCCCTGGAAACACCATATATTTT
-	TRBV5-1	TRBJ2-1	-	CASSPFSGGAQNEQFF	TGCGCCAGCAGCCCTTTTAGCGGAGGGGCGCAGAATGAGCAGTTCTTC
-	TRBV29-1	TRBJ2-2	-	CSVGQNTGELFF	TGCAGCGTTGGTCAGAACACCGGGGAGCTGTTTTTT
TRBD2	TRBV23-1	TRBJ2-2	-	CASSQGTSGVNTGELFF	TGCGCCAGCAGTCAAGGGACTAGCGGGGTGAACACCGGGGAGCTGTTTTTT
-	TRBV5-1	TRBJ2-6	-	CASRTTPGANVLTF	TGCGCCAGCAGGACTACGCCTGGGGCCAACGTCCTGACTTTC
-	TRBV29-1	TRBJ2-7	-	CSGRTDPYEQYF	TGCAGCGGGAGGACGGACCCCTACGAGCAGTACTTC
-	TRBV5-4	TRBJ1-2	-	CASSLSHYGYTF	TGTGCCAGCAGCCTGTCCCACTATGGCTACACCTTC
-	TRBV12-3/TRBV12-4	TRBJ1-2	-	CASSYREMDGYTF	TGTGCCAGCAGTTACAGGGAGATGGATGGCTACACCTTC
TRBD1	TRBV6-6	TRBJ1-5	-	CASSYGTGADYQPQHF	TGTGCCAGCAGTTACGGGACAGGGGCCGATTATCAGCCCCAGCATTTT
-	TRBV18	TRBJ2-1	once	CASFPEQGPWNEQFF	TGTGCCAGCTTCCCCGAACAGGGCCCTTGGAATGAGCAGTTCTTC
-	TRBV28	TRBJ2-1	once	CASSLAAVNEQFF	TGTGCCAGCAGTTTGGCGGCGGTGAATGAGCAGTTCTTC
-	TRBV19	TRBJ2-7	-	CASSIGWGVTYEQYF	TGTGCCAGTAGTATAGGTTGGGGGGTCACCTACGAGCAGTACTTC
-	TRBV19	TRBJ1-2	-	CASSPSGGYNYGYTF	TGTGCCAGTAGTCCCTCGGGGGGCTATAACTATGGCTACACCTTC
TRBD1	TRBV2	TRBJ1-5	once	CASSVTGFNQPQHF	TGTGCCAGCAGTGTGACAGGGTTCAATCAGCCCCAGCATTTT